This T cell receptor beta chain emerged from a study of control samples from healthy donors and cancer patients. V dropped 1 base and J dropped 5; count of bases not matched to a gene: 16. The CDR3 is made up of 19 amino acids. Germline V gives CDR1 LGHDT, CDR2 YNNKEL (reference sequence). Clones were sequenced by immunoSEQ multiplex PCR, and TCRdb holds only the in-frame ones, with some missing. The sample lists roughly 200,000 clones; about 95% were seen once. The source material was blood. The chain links TRBV3-1 (or the pseudogene TRBV3-2) to TRBJ2-5; 10 bases are a match to TRBD2. This receptor was taken from a man aged 45-60 years in good health. In nucleotides, the CDR3 is TGTGCCAGCAGCCAAGTGCCCCCACTAGCGGGGATACCAAGGGAGACCCAGTACTTC. This gives the protein CASSQVPPLAGIPRETQYF.